A single sample gave rise to the 26 T cell receptor beta chains below, sequenced in a study of memory CD4+ T cells and cytomegalovirus serostatus. Single viable CD3+CD4+CD8-CD45RO+ cells were sorted as the memory CD4+ T cells. Some clones are missing from TCRdb's copy, which holds only in-frame ones; the method was immunoSEQ multiplex PCR. The sample shows roughly 64,000 clones, approximately 80% of them seen only once. Specimen: memory CD4+ T cells from blood. These receptors were obtained from an adult in good health and CMV-seronegative.

V is TRBV7-9 and J is TRBJ1-4, with no clear D. Trimming stripped 5 bases from V and 8 bases from J, with 18 bases between. CDR1 and CDR2 from the germline V gene are SEHNR and FQNEAQ (reference sequence). The CDR3 is 15 residues long. This chain's CDR3 is CASSVGQAPREKLFF. DNA of the CDR3: TGTGCCAGCAGCGTAGGCCAAGCCCCCAGGGAAAAACTGTTTTTT.

The chain uses TRBV30 and TRBJ1-5; D may be TRBD1 (6 bases). Germline V gene lookup returns CDR1 GTSNPN and CDR2 SVGIG (reference sequence). The CDR3 consists of 15 residues. V was pared by 2 bases and J by 4 bases, with 15 bases between. CDR3 sequence reads: CAWSNRAGRNQPQHF. CDR3 sequence (DNA): TGTGCCTGGAGTAACAGGGCCGGCCGAAATCAGCCCCAGCATTTT.

This chain connects TRBV18 to TRBJ1-5; perhaps TRBD1 as D (5 bases). CDR1 is KGHSH, CDR2 LQKENI, per germline. The CDR3 loop spans 15 amino acids. V was clipped by 3 bases and J by 5 bases, with 14 bases between them. The CDR3 protein is CASSPAGRPHQPQHF. DNA of the CDR3: TGTGCCAGCTCACCTGCGGGACGGCCTCATCAGCCCCAGCATTTT.

This clone has only one observation. The V and J genes are TRBV20-1 and TRBJ2-1; 7 nucleotides line up with TRBD2. This CDR3 spans 11 amino acids. V dropped 8 bases and J dropped 8; count of bases not matched to a gene: 6. The germline V gene encodes CDR1 DFQATT and CDR2 SNEGSKA (reference sequence). This CDR3 reads CSSAREDEQFF. The CDR3 bases are TGCAGTTCCGCCCGGGAGGATGAGCAGTTCTTC.

The chain couples TRBV18 to TRBJ1-1; D is unresolved. CDR1 and CDR2 from the germline V gene are KGHSH and LQKENI. V lost 1 base to trimming and J lost 1 base, with 10 bases between them. This CDR3 has 15 residues. CDR3 in amino acids: CASSPREGTNTEAFF. Here the CDR3 DNA reads TGTGCCAGCTCACCACGTGAGGGAACGAACACTGAAGCTTTCTTT. Together with reference TRBV18 and TRBJ1-1, the CDR3 gives the full variable domain: NAGVMQNPRHLVRRRGQEARLRCSPMKGHSHVYWYRQLPEEGLKFMVYLQKENIIDESGMPKERFSAEFPKEGPSILRIQQVVRGDSAAYFCASSPREGTNTEAFFGQGTRLTVV.

The CDR3 reads CASSRGWGQTEAFF. In DNA form, the CDR3 reads TGTGCCAGCAGCCGAGGTTGGGGACAAACTGAAGCTTTCTTT. V and J are TRBV6-5 and TRBJ1-1; D may be TRBD1 (6 bases). V was pared by 6 bases and J by 5 bases, with 16 bases between. This CDR3 has 14 amino acids. The germline gives CDR1 MNHEY, CDR2 SVGAGI.

This clone has just a few counts. The genes are TRBV5-4 and TRBJ2-2, with a weak D call TRBD1 (6 bases). Germline-derived CDR1 and CDR2 are SGHNT and YYREEE (reference sequence). V was pared by 0 bases and J by 6 bases, with 9 bases between. The CDR3 contains 14 residues. The CDR3 sequence is CASSLEGGSGELFF. CDR3 sequence (DNA): TGTGCCAGCAGCTTGGAAGGGGGATCCGGGGAGCTGTTTTTT.

The gene calls are TRBV27 and TRBJ1-5; tentative D call: TRBD1 (6 bases). V was trimmed by 7 bases and J by 8 bases, leaving 15 bases between them. Germline values: CDR1 MNHEY, CDR2 SMNVEV (reference sequence). CDR3 size: 13 residues. CDR3 bases: TGTGCCAGCAAAAGTGGAGGGGGTAAGCCCCAGCATTTT. Translation gives CASKSGGGKPQHF.

This clone was seen once. This chain uses TRBV11-2 with TRBJ2-1; TRBD2 aligns across 7 bases. This CDR3 is built from 18 residues. CDR1 is SGHAT and CDR2 is FQNNGV in the germline V gene. After removal of 5 bases from V and 5 bases from J, the junction contained 18 bases not matched to a gene. The CDR3 spells CASSPIWTTGRENNEQFF. For the CDR3, the DNA is TGTGCCAGCAGCCCTATCTGGACGACTGGGCGGGAGAACAATGAGCAGTTCTTC. The whole variable domain, remainder taken from reference TRBV11-2 and TRBJ2-1, is EAGVAQSPRYKIIEKRQSVAFWCNPISGHATLYWYQQILGQGPKLLIQFQNNGVVDDSQLPKDRFSAERLKGVDSTLKIQPAKLEDSAVYLCASSPIWTTGRENNEQFFGPGTRLTVL.

This clone has a handful of counts. V gene TRBV27 combines with J gene TRBJ2-7, with 8 bases matching TRBD1. There are 15 residues in the CDR3. Germline trimming cut 6 bases from V and 5 bases from J; bases unmatched to any gene: 12. Germline values: CDR1 MNHEY, CDR2 SMNVEV (reference sequence). CDR3 protein: CASSAGQGYPNEQYF. The DNA for the CDR3 is TGTGCCAGCAGCGCAGGACAGGGTTATCCTAACGAGCAGTACTTC.

This clone has a handful of counts. The chain's CDR3 is CASSLTSGRGNEQFF. The CDR3 nucleotides read TGTGCCAGCAGCCTGACTAGCGGGAGGGGCAATGAGCAGTTCTTC. The chain carries TRBV28 and TRBJ2-1; 14 bases agree with TRBD2. The CDR3 contains 15 residues. The V and J ends lost 6 bases and 6 bases, in that order; junction bases with no gene match: 4. Germline values: CDR1 MDHEN, CDR2 SYDVKM.

V is TRBV27 and J is TRBJ1-1; a weak D match, TRBD1 (5 bases). The CDR3 covers 14 residues. Trimming took off 2 bases at V and 4 bases at J, with 11 bases between the two ends. In germline, CDR1 is MNHEY, CDR2 SMNVEV (reference sequence). The CDR3 DNA reads as TGTGCCAGCAGTTTAGAATCAGGGATCACTGAAGCTTTCTTT. Translating gives CASSLESGITEAFF.

This chain links TRBV5-4 with TRBJ2-7; 15 bases line up with TRBD2. Germline V gene lookup returns CDR1 SGHNT and CDR2 YYREEE (reference sequence). V lost 4 bases to trimming and J lost 9 bases; unmatched junction nucleotides: 14. The CDR3 length is 17 residues. This CDR3 reads CASSQVRGTSGRSGQYF. The CDR3 region has the DNA TGTGCCAGCAGCCAAGTACGGGGGACTAGCGGGAGGTCGGGGCAGTACTTC.

The chain uses TRBV7-9 and TRBJ1-1; D is unclear. The CDR3 sequence is 17 residues long. The germline CDR1 and CDR2 sequences are SEHNR and FQNEAQ (reference sequence). V shed 6 bases and J shed 1 base, with 21 bases lying between them. The DNA of the CDR3 is TGTGCCAGCAGACCCCCTGACACGGTAGCGAGGAACACTGAAGCTTTCTTT. Protein sequence: CASRPPDTVARNTEAFF.

The CDR3, as DNA: TGTGCCAGCAGCTCCGGGACAAACTACGAGCAGTACTTC. This gives the protein CASSSGTNYEQYF. The chain couples TRBV5-6 to TRBJ2-7, with a tentative D call TRBD1 (6 bases). The germline gives CDR1 SGHDT, CDR2 YYEEEE. V dropped 3 bases and J dropped 3 bases, with 10 bases sitting between them. The CDR3 is made up of 13 amino acids. The full variable domain, rest sourced from reference TRBV5-6 and TRBJ2-7, is DAGVTQSPTHLIKTRGQQVTLRCSPKSGHDTVSWYQQALGQGPQFIFQYYEEEERQRGNFPDRFSGHQFPNYSSELNVNALLLGDSALYLCASSSGTNYEQYFGPGTRLTVT.

The rearrangement uses TRBV19 and TRBJ2-2; 8 bases agree with TRBD1. J lost 8 bases, V lost 11 bases, and 10 bases had no gene match. This CDR3 is 13 amino acids long. Germline CDR1 is LNHDA and CDR2 is SQIVND (reference sequence). Here the CDR3 reads CAAQQGAMGELFF. The CDR3 region has the DNA TGTGCCGCCCAGCAGGGGGCAATGGGGGAGCTGTTTTTT.

The chain is built from TRBV5-1 and TRBJ2-4; TRBD2 agrees at 11 bases. The CDR3 runs to 14 residues. V shed 1 base, J shed 12 bases, and the junction held 6 bases outside the gene matches. CDR1 and CDR2 (germline): SGHRS, YFSETQ. The CDR3 bases are TGCGCCAGCAGCTTGACTAGCGGGAGTAGTAATCAGTACTTC. It translates to CASSLTSGSSNQYF.

The genes are TRBV19 and TRBJ1-5; no clear D. The CDR3 sequence is 15 residues long. Trimming shortened V by 3 bases and J by 4 bases, and 13 bases separated the two germline ends. The germline V gene has CDR1 LNHDA and CDR2 SQIVND (reference sequence). The CDR3 protein is CASSMSSLRNQPQHF. DNA of the CDR3: TGTGCCAGTAGTATGAGTAGCCTTAGGAATCAGCCCCAGCATTTT.

CDR3 protein: CASSSTGGATEAFF. The DNA of the CDR3 is TGTGCCAGCAGCTCTACAGGGGGGGCCACTGAAGCTTTCTTT. The gene calls are TRBV7-9 and TRBJ1-1, with 8 positions matching TRBD1. This CDR3 has 14 residues. Losses at the gene ends were 4 bases for V and 4 bases for J; bases not matched to a gene: 5. Germline V lookup: CDR1 SEHNR, CDR2 FQNEAQ (reference sequence). Based on the CDR3 plus reference TRBV7-9 and TRBJ1-1, the full variable domain is DTGVSQNPRHKITKRGQNVTFRCDPISEHNRLYWYRQTLGQGPEFLTYFQNEAQLEKSRLLSDRFSAERPKGSFSTLEIQRTEQGDSAMYLCASSSTGGATEAFFGQGTRLTVV.

The chain is built from TRBV19 and TRBJ1-4; 8 nucleotides match TRBD1. The CDR3 has 17 amino acids. Losses at the gene ends were 6 bases for V and 2 bases for J; bases not matched to a gene: 11. Germline CDR1 and CDR2: LNHDA and SQIVND (reference sequence). CDR3 bases: TGTGCCAGTAGAACTTGGACAGGGAGGAGTACTAATGAAAAACTGTTTTTT. Protein: CASRTWTGRSTNEKLFF.

V and J are TRBV28 and TRBJ1-1; no firm D call. The CDR3 contains 15 residues. With 2 bases removed from V and 8 bases from J, the gap between germline ends came to 18 bases. Germline V CDR1 and CDR2: MDHEN, SYDVKM. CDR3 residues: CASSLEGLVAGEAFF. The CDR3 nucleotides are TGTGCCAGCAGTTTAGAGGGTCTCGTGGCTGGGGAAGCTTTCTTT.

The CDR3 sequence: CASSFIETQYF. CDR3 coding DNA: TGTGCCAGCAGTTTTATAGAGACCCAGTACTTC. The chain uses TRBV28 and TRBJ2-5; D uncertain. CDR1 and CDR2 (germline): MDHEN, SYDVKM. The V end was cut by 3 bases, the J end by 4 bases, with 3 bases between. The CDR3 sequence is 11 residues long.

The chain recombines TRBV5-1 with TRBJ2-7; tentative D call: TRBD1 (5 bases). The CDR3 covers 13 residues. Germline CDR1 SGHRS, CDR2 YFSETQ. The V gene lost 4 bases and the J gene lost 0 bases, with 8 bases spanning the gap. The CDR3 nucleotides read TGCGCCAGCAGCCCGGACAACTCCTACGAGCAGTACTTC. Translating gives CASSPDNSYEQYF. The entire variable domain, with the rest obtained from reference TRBV5-1 and TRBJ2-7, is as follows: KAGVTQTPRYLIKTRGQQVTLSCSPISGHRSVSWYQQTPGQGLQFLFEYFSETQRNKGNFPGRFSGRQFSNSRSEMNVSTLELGDSALYLCASSPDNSYEQYFGPGTRLTVT.

This clone has a handful of counts. The chain has TRBV29-1 and TRBJ2-1, with D tentatively TRBD2 (6 bases). Germline lookup yields CDR1 SQVTM and CDR2 ANQGSEA. Trimming pared 6 bases from V and 0 bases from J, leaving 12 bases between. The length of the CDR3 is 14 residues. In DNA, the CDR3 is TGCAGCGTGAGGGGACTTAGCTCCTACAATGAGCAGTTCTTC. This codes for CSVRGLSSYNEQFF.

The V and J genes are TRBV19 and TRBJ1-2; the D gene is possibly TRBD1 (5 bases). The V end was cut by 6 bases, the J end by 2 bases, with 13 bases between. The CDR3 totals 14 residues. Germline V lookup: CDR1 LNHDA, CDR2 SQIVND (reference sequence). The CDR3: CASRYSTGNYGYTF. The DNA for the CDR3 is TGTGCCAGTAGATATAGTACAGGAAACTATGGCTACACCTTC.

The chain is built from TRBV7-9 and TRBJ2-7; 9 nucleotides match TRBD1. The CDR3 contains 14 residues. From germline, CDR1 is SEHNR and CDR2 FQNEAQ (reference sequence). The trim removed 5 bases at V and 6 bases at J, leaving 8 bases unmatched. The CDR3, as DNA: TGTGCCAGCAGCCCTAGATTGGACAGGGGCGAGCAGTACTTC. Amino acids: CASSPRLDRGEQYF.